Listed below are T cell receptor beta chains from one sample, sequenced in a study of cytotoxic CD8 clonotypes in ibrutinib-treated CLL. Assay: immunoSEQ multiplex PCR; the TCRdb copy retains only in-frame clones and omits some. The sample has over 120,000 clones, 80% seen once. Here the sequenced sample was PBMCs, taken after 36 months of ibrutinib treatment. The receptors come from a human donor with chronic lymphocytic leukemia. The CDR3 runs from the conserved cysteine through the conserved F or W.

v_call,cdr3_aa
TRBV18,CASSPAGFGTEAFF
TRBV6-4,CASSPGAGDTDTQYF
TRBV7-9,CASSPATNEKLFF
TRBV19,CASSIGDSSYNEQFF
TRBV5-1,CASSRTGQLSSYEQYF
TRBV7-6,CASSLGTGAGQPQHF
TRBV7-9,CASSFVGLNYGYTF
TRBV6-1,CASRHGTANSYEQYF
TRBV6-1,CASSWVDRGEQFF
TRBV5-1,CASSFAVANTGELFF
TRBV25-1,CASSEYVVHEQYF
TRBV16,CASGRPPRQYF
TRBV5-1,CASSLRALAGNTGELFF
TRBV7-6,CASSLVGSYNEKLFF
TRBV10-3,CAISETSYEQYF
TRBV5-6,CASSERGRPNEKLFF
TRBV10-1,CASSDRVSGTEAFF
TRBV7-9,CASSSGLASYNEQFF
TRBV7-6,CASSQAAGTRTYEQYF
TRBV23-1,CASSLGQGIANTGELFF
TRBV10-3,CAISVSSGSRETQYF
TRBV5-1,CASSFTHRRYSNQPQHF
TRBV9,CASSQEGLFYEQYF
TRBV4-2,CASSQESGQGDQPQHF
TRBV27,CASSLQGTNYGYTF
TRBV5-1,CASSLADGNSPLHF
TRBV6-1,CASSARGVEETQYF
TRBV5-1,CASSHPGSNTEAFF
TRBV29-1,CSVDGVATAGEFYGYTF
TRBV6-5,CASSYPFAAPDGYTF
TRBV13,CASSLVGTQSYEQYF
TRBV28,CASSWGARETQYF
TRBV4-1,CASSHPDSGRTEAFF
TRBV4-1,CASSPGTATSRPQHF
TRBV29-1,CSVGEGWNTEAFF
TRBV18,CASSPEQGSHQPQHF
TRBV6-4,CASSDRGGQETQYF
TRBV7-6,CASSLGQGNQPQHF
TRBV2,CARREDSHSNQPQHF
TRBV30,CAWSVPGTGGVQPQHF
TRBV7-6,CASSLLFRQGLRTDTQYF
TRBV2,CASSEGLAGSYEQYF
TRBV27,CASSLRTVPEQFF
TRBV7-9,CASSPAATNEKLFF
TRBV14,CASSHLLAGGINEQFF
TRBV14,CASSHTGPSYEQYF
TRBV5-1,CASSLAGLGNQPQHF
TRBV28,CASSLGDNRGTEAFF
TRBV30,CAWSVLSLAGVDEQFF
TRBV15,CATSRDDRERGGYTF
TRBV7-6,CASSLAVDTQYF
TRBV5-1,CASSFPTPEEQFF
TRBV6-6,CASSFVETQYF
TRBV6-1,CGTKWDNSYEQYF